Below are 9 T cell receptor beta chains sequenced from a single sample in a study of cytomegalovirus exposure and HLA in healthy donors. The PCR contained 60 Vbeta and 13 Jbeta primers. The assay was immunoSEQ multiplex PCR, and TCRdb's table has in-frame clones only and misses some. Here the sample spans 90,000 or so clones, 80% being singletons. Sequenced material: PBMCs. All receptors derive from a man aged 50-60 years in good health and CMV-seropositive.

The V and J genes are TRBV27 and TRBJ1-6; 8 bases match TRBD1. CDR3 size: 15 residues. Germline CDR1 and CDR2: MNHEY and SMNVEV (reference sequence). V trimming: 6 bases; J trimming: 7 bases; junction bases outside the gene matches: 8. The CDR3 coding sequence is TGTGCCAGCAGAACCCAGGGGGCTCGGAATTCACCCCTCCACTTT. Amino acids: CASRTQGARNSPLHF.

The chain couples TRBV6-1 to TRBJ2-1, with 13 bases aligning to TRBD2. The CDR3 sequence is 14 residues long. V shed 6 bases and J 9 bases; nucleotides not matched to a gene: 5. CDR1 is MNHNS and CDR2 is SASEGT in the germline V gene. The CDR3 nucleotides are TGTGCCAGCAGAAGGGGACTAGCGGGACCTGAGCAGTTCTTC. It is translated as CASRRGLAGPEQFF.

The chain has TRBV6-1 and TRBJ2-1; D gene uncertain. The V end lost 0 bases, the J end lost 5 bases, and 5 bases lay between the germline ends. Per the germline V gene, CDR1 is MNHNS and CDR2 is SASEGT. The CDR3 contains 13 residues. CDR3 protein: CASSEARDNEQFF. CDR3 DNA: TGTGCCAGCAGTGAAGCGCGAGACAATGAGCAGTTCTTC.

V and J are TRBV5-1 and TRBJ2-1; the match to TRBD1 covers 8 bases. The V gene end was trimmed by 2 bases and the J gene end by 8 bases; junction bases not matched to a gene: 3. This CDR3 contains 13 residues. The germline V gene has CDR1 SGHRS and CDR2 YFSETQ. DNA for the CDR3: TGCGCCAGCAGCTTTGGACAGGGAGATGAGCAGTTCTTC. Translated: CASSFGQGDEQFF.

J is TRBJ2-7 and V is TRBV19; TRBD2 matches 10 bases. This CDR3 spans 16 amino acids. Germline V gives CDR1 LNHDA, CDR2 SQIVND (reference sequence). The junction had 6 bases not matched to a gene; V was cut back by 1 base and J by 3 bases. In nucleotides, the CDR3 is TGTGCCAGTAGTATAGGGGGTCCTAGCGGGGGCTACGAGCAGTACTTC. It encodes CASSIGGPSGGYEQYF.

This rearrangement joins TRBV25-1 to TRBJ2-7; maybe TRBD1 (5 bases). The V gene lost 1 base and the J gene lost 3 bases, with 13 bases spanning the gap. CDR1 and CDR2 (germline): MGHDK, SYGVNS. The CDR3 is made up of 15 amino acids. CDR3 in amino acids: CASSESGDRGYEQYF. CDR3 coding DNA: TGTGCCAGCAGTGAATCAGGTGACAGAGGCTACGAGCAGTACTTC.

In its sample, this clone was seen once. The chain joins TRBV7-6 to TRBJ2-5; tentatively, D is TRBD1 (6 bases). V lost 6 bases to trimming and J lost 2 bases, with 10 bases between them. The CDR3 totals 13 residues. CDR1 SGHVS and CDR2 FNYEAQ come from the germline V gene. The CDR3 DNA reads TGTGCCAGCAGTCAGGACAGACAAGAGACCCAGTACTTC. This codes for CASSQDRQETQYF.

CDR3 loop: CASSPTRLAHYEQYF. CDR3 DNA: TGTGCCAGCAGCCCCACAAGACTAGCGCACTACGAGCAGTACTTC. V and J are TRBV14 and TRBJ2-7, with 8 bases aligning to TRBD2. Germline CDR1 SGHDN, CDR2 FVKESK. The trim removed 4 bases at V and 3 bases at J, leaving 8 bases unmatched. There are 15 residues in the CDR3.

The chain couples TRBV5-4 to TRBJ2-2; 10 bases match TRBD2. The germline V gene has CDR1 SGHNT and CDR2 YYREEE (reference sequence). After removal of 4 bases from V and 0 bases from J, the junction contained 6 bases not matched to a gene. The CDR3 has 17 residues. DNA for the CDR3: TGTGCCAGCAGCCCCACCGGGACTAGCGCGAACACCGGGGAGCTGTTTTTT. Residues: CASSPTGTSANTGELFF. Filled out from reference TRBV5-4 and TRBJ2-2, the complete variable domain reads ETGVTQSPTHLIKTRGQQVTLRCSSQSGHNTVSWYQQALGQGPQFIFQYYREEENGRGNFPPRFSGLQFPNYSSELNVNALELDDSALYLCASSPTGTSANTGELFFGEGSRLTVL.